This T cell receptor beta chain is drawn from a study of Graves' ophthalmopathy and Graves' hyperthyroidism. CDR1 and CDR2 from the germline V gene are ENHRY and SYGVKD. J was trimmed by 5 bases and V by 10 bases; bases with no gene match: 10. This CDR3 comprises 13 residues. Regarding this clonotype: Its antigen is currently unknown.

Whole-study findings and limits: In blood appeared most of the expanded thyroid clonotypes whose frequency exceeded 0.001. With a specificity of 72.22% and a sensitivity of 60% to 71%, the model predicted ophthalmopathy progression.

RNA served as the template for amplifying TCR beta CDR3 regions. Following a first-round RT-PCR that used HTBI primers, a second-round multiplex PCR was carried out. One entry per CDR3 protein, called by TCRdb with MiXCR from the multiplex PCR reads. The sample has about 1.1 million distinct CDR3 sequences, less than 45% seen once. Additional autoimmune diseases, uncontrolled infections, pregnancy or lactation disqualified patients. The genes are TRBV10-3 and TRBJ1-2; 7 bases are a match to TRBD1. The clonotype originates from an adult man with Graves' hyperthyroidism. Specimen: peripheral blood or thyroid tissue (not recorded which). DNA for the CDR3: TGTGCCAGCCTACGGACAGGCCCTTATGGCTACACCTTC. This sequence encodes CASLRTGPYGYTF.